These 29 T cell receptor beta chains were all obtained from the same sample, sequenced in a study of T cell repertoires in cytomegalovirus infection. The antigens for these receptors are not known. One entry per CDR3 protein results from TCRdb running MiXCR on the reads. Of 640,000 or so distinct CDR3 sequences listed, roughly 36% were seen once; the top ten hold about 20%. The material was cultured PBMCs, obtained from culture after CMV antigen stimulation. These receptors all come from a human donor in good health (CMV status not recorded). Some clones in this sample may be carry-over from other donors' samples.

The chain couples TRBV5-1 to TRBJ1-2; 8 nucleotides match TRBD1. Germline CDR1 reads SGHRS; CDR2 reads YFSETQ. The CDR3 length is 14 residues. V trimming: 0 bases; J trimming: 7 bases; junction bases outside the gene matches: 5. CDR3 protein: CASSLEAGGSGYTF. As DNA, the CDR3 is TGCGCCAGCAGCTTGGAGGCAGGGGGCTCTGGCTACACCTTC.

In this sample, this clonotype turned up a few times. The chain has TRBV28 and TRBJ1-1; the D is unclear. This CDR3 spans 14 amino acids. Trimming removed 3 bases from V and 2 bases from J, with 10 bases in between. From germline, CDR1 is MDHEN and CDR2 SYDVKM. The CDR3 reads CASSFAQLNTEAFF. CDR3 coding DNA: TGTGCCAGCAGTTTTGCACAACTCAACACTGAAGCTTTCTTT.

This clonotype was seen ten or more times. This rearrangement joins TRBV7-9 to TRBJ1-4, with D maybe TRBD1 (6 bases). With 6 bases removed from V and 0 bases from J, the gap between germline ends came to 11 bases. Germline V gene data show CDR1 as SEHNR and CDR2 as FQNEAQ (reference sequence). This CDR3 region has 15 residues. The CDR3, as DNA: TGTGCCAGCAGGTCGGAGGGGGCAACTAATGAAAAACTGTTTTTT. Translating gives CASRSEGATNEKLFF.

This chain connects TRBV5-5 to TRBJ2-3; 14 nucleotides align to TRBD2. Germline loops: CDR1 SGHKS, CDR2 YYEKEE (reference sequence). The junction had 4 bases not matched to a gene; V was cut back by 4 bases and J by 3 bases. The CDR3 totals 16 residues. In DNA form, the CDR3 reads TGTGCCAGCAGCCCAGGGACTAGCGGGAGAACAGATACGCAGTATTTT. It encodes CASSPGTSGRTDTQYF.

The chain employs TRBV7-2 and TRBJ2-3; weak D call: TRBD2 (6 bases). The CDR3 is made up of 14 amino acids. Germline CDR1 SGHTA, CDR2 FQGNSA. Trimming removed 7 bases at V and 6 bases at J, with 17 bases between. The chain's CDR3 is CASTPGLTTDTQYF. Written as DNA, the CDR3 is TGTGCCAGCACCCCGGGACTCACGACGGATACGCAGTATTTT.

This clonotype was detected only a few times. The chain combines TRBV2 with TRBJ1-5; maybe TRBD1 (6 bases). Between the trimmed V and J ends, which lost 4 bases and 7 bases, there was a span of 14 bases. Germline V gene sequence: CDR1 SNHLY, CDR2 FYNNEI. This CDR3 region has 14 residues. Here the CDR3 reads CASSVSGANQPQHF. Here the CDR3 DNA reads TGTGCCAGCAGTGTATCAGGGGCTAACCAGCCCCAGCATTTT.

The chain combines TRBV12-5 with TRBJ2-7, with a possible D match to TRBD2 (5 bases). V shed 0 bases and J shed 2 bases, with 14 bases lying between them. The CDR3 contains 16 residues. The germline gives CDR1 LGHNT, CDR2 FRNRAP. The CDR3 region is CASGLVLGPEAYEQYF. The CDR3 DNA reads TGTGCTAGTGGTTTGGTACTAGGGCCGGAGGCCTACGAGCAGTACTTC.

This chain links TRBV12-3 or TRBV12-4 with TRBJ2-7, with D perhaps TRBD1 (5 bases). Between the trimmed V and J ends, which lost 3 bases and 6 bases, there was a span of 9 bases. The CDR3 spans 12 residues. Here the CDR3 reads CASSFDSLEQYF. DNA of the CDR3: TGTGCCAGCAGTTTCGACAGTCTCGAGCAGTACTTC.

This clonotype has just a few counts. This chain joins TRBV19 and TRBJ2-1; 13 bases are a match to TRBD2. Losses at the gene ends were 5 bases for V and 0 bases for J; bases not matched to a gene: 7. This CDR3 region has 18 residues. The germline V gene has CDR1 LNHDA and CDR2 SQIVND (reference sequence). CDR3 nucleotide sequence: TGTGCCAGTAGTTTGACTAGCGGGAGGCCTAGCTCCTACAATGAGCAGTTCTTC. This encodes CASSLTSGRPSSYNEQFF.

This clonotype occurred a few times. The gene calls are TRBV6-1 and TRBJ2-3, with no clear D. Trimming stripped 5 bases from V and 0 bases from J, with 12 bases between. The CDR3 is 15 amino acids. Germline values: CDR1 MNHNS, CDR2 SASEGT. CDR3 sequence: CASSKTPLSTDTQYF. CDR3 bases: TGTGCCAGCAGTAAAACTCCCCTTAGCACAGATACGCAGTATTTT.

The chain is built from TRBV5-6 and TRBJ2-5, with D hard to call. CDR1 is SGHDT, CDR2 YYEEEE, per germline. Trimming cost V 2 bases and J 5 bases, with 13 bases left between them. This CDR3 comprises 14 residues. DNA of the CDR3: TGTGCCAGCAGCTTCGCCCCGGTGGGGGAGACCCAGTACTTC. Translating gives CASSFAPVGETQYF.

The chain combines TRBV6-6 with TRBJ2-1; perhaps TRBD1 as D (6 bases). Germline loops: CDR1 MNHNY, CDR2 SVGAGI (reference sequence). This CDR3 contains 17 residues. Deletions cut 0 bases from V and 0 bases from J, with 12 bases between. CDR3 in DNA: TGTGCCAGCAGTTACTCGAGGGACATATACTCCTACAATGAGCAGTTCTTC. Translated, it gives CASSYSRDIYSYNEQFF.

This clonotype was observed a handful of times. The chain has TRBV12-3 or TRBV12-4 and TRBJ1-4; D is undetermined. V was trimmed by 6 bases and J by 8 bases, leaving 10 bases between them. This CDR3 has 12 residues. CDR3 in amino acids: CASSPKREKLFF. The CDR3 nucleotides are TGTGCCAGCAGCCCGAAGCGGGAAAAACTGTTTTTT.

The rearrangement links TRBV20-1 to TRBJ1-6; D uncertain. Germline CDR1 is DFQATT and CDR2 is SNEGSKA (reference sequence). This CDR3 spans 18 amino acids. Trimming stripped 6 bases from V and 7 bases from J, with 28 bases between. The CDR3 DNA reads TGCAGTGCGCCGGATAAACGCCCGGGTCACGGAATAAATTCACCCCTCCACTTT. It is translated as CSAPDKRPGHGINSPLHF.

The rearrangement links TRBV10-3 to TRBJ2-7, with 7 positions matching TRBD1. The V segment lost 3 bases and the J segment 3 bases; nucleotides outside the gene matches: 5. The germline V gene has CDR1 ENHRY and CDR2 SYGVKD. This CDR3 comprises 14 residues. This chain's CDR3 is CAISDMGQLYEQYF. The CDR3, as DNA: TGTGCCATCAGTGACATGGGACAGCTCTACGAGCAGTACTTC.

This clonotype has only a few counts. The V call is TRBV2, the J call TRBJ2-6; D may be TRBD1 (5 bases). There are 17 residues in the CDR3. V was trimmed by 6 bases and J by 0 bases, leaving 15 bases between them. Germline CDR1 and CDR2: SNHLY and FYNNEI. The CDR3 nucleotides are TGTGCCAGCAGGCGCAAGACAGTTCCCTCTGGGGCCAACGTCCTGACTTTC. It is translated as CASRRKTVPSGANVLTF. The variable domain in full, completed from reference TRBV2 and TRBJ2-6, reads EPEVTQTPSHQVTQMGQEVILRCVPISNHLYFYWYRQILGQKVEFLVSFYNNEISEKSEIFDDQFSVERPDGSNFTLKIRSTKLEDSAMYFCASRRKTVPSGANVLTFGAGSRLTVL.

This clonotype was found a few times. CDR3 in amino acids: CASSQPDREEKLFF. The CDR3, as DNA: TGTGCCAGCAGTCAACCGGACAGGGAAGAAAAACTGTTTTTT. The chain employs TRBV28 and TRBJ1-4; the match to TRBD1 covers 8 bases. The CDR3 has 14 residues. V lost 5 bases and J lost 8; bases outside the gene matches: 7. Germline CDR1 is MDHEN and CDR2 is SYDVKM.

The J gene is TRBJ2-7, the V gene TRBV7-6, with TRBD1 identical over 11 bases. V dropped 5 bases and J dropped 7; count of bases not matched to a gene: 7. The CDR3 consists of 14 residues. Germline V gives CDR1 SGHVS, CDR2 FNYEAQ. The CDR3 nucleotides are TGTGCCAGCAGCGTCGGACAGGGGGCAAGAGAGCAGTACTTC. Translation: CASSVGQGAREQYF. Complete variable domain (other parts from reference TRBV7-6 and TRBJ2-7): GAGVSQSPRYKVTKRGQDVALRCDPISGHVSLYWYRQALGQGPEFLTYFNYEAQQDKSGLPNDRFSAERPEGSISTLTIQRTEQRDSAMYRCASSVGQGAREQYFGPGTRLTVT.

This clonotype has more than one count but fewer than ten. The chain has TRBV4-3 and TRBJ1-6, with D hard to call. The V gene lost 3 bases and the J gene lost 8 bases, with 8 bases spanning the gap. The CDR3 is 13 amino acids. Germline V gene data show CDR1 as LGHNA and CDR2 as YSLEER. CDR3 sequence (DNA): TGCGCCAGCAGCCAGGAGTACTATTCACCCCTCCACTTT. This gives the protein CASSQEYYSPLHF.

The V call is TRBV2, the J call TRBJ2-7; unclear D gene. Germline V gene sequence: CDR1 SNHLY, CDR2 FYNNEI. V was trimmed by 2 bases and J by 2 bases, leaving 7 bases between them. The CDR3 consists of 13 residues. CDR3 in DNA: TGTGCCAGCAGTGAAAGGGTTACCTACGAGCAGTACTTC. It yields the protein CASSERVTYEQYF. Supplemented by reference TRBV2 and TRBJ2-7, the full variable domain reads EPEVTQTPSHQVTQMGQEVILRCVPISNHLYFYWYRQILGQKVEFLVSFYNNEISEKSEIFDDQFSVERPDGSNFTLKIRSTKLEDSAMYFCASSERVTYEQYFGPGTRLTVT.

The rearrangement links TRBV7-8 to TRBJ2-5; TRBD2 aligns across 7 bases. Germline-derived CDR1 and CDR2 are SGHVS and FQNEAQ. CDR3 length: 14 amino acids. The junction had 5 bases not matched to a gene; V was cut back by 6 bases and J by 1 base. The CDR3 nucleotides read TGTGCCAGCAGTTTTAGCGGGCGCCAAGAGACCCAGTACTTC. Translated, it gives CASSFSGRQETQYF.

This clonotype was seen more than once but under ten times. The rearrangement joins TRBV7-6 to TRBJ2-1; weak D call: TRBD1 (5 bases). The CDR3 consists of 16 residues. V was trimmed by 4 bases and J by 0 bases, leaving 13 bases between them. Germline CDR1 SGHVS, CDR2 FNYEAQ. The CDR3 spells CASSSVDRGSYNEQFF. CDR3 DNA sequence: TGTGCCAGCAGCTCCGTAGACAGAGGCTCCTACAATGAGCAGTTCTTC.

This chain uses TRBV7-4 with TRBJ2-3, with D unclear. The CDR3 totals 13 residues. Germline assignment: CDR1 SGHVT and CDR2 SQSDAQ. With 4 bases removed from V and 11 bases from J, the gap between germline ends came to 16 bases. DNA for the CDR3: TGTGCCAGCAGCTCTGGTAACGTTCGTGGGCAGTATTTT. It specifies CASSSGNVRGQYF.

This chain uses TRBV6-8 with TRBJ1-6, with D possibly matching TRBD1 (6 bases). The CDR3 contains 15 residues. The germline V gene encodes CDR1 MNHGY and CDR2 SAAAGT. V dropped 5 bases and J dropped 5 bases, with 13 bases sitting between them. In nucleotides, the CDR3 is TGTGCCAGCAGTGTACAGGGAGGAGATAATTCACCCCTCCACTTT. Protein: CASSVQGGDNSPLHF.

This clonotype was found many times. The chain recombines TRBV7-2 with TRBJ1-6, with TRBD1 as a possible D gene (5 bases). The V gene's germline CDR1 is SGHTA and CDR2 FQGNSA. This CDR3 spans 17 amino acids. V lost 0 bases and J lost 2, with 11 bases in between. Here the CDR3 reads CASSLAGRATYNSPLHF. The CDR3, as DNA: TGTGCCAGCAGCTTAGCGGGCAGGGCCACCTATAATTCACCCCTCCACTTT.

V usage is TRBV2 and J usage is TRBJ1-1, with D perhaps matching TRBD1 (6 bases). This CDR3 has 13 amino acids. CDR1 is SNHLY and CDR2 is FYNNEI in the germline V gene. Trimming shortened V by 8 bases and J by 1 base, and 11 bases separated the two germline ends. In DNA form, the CDR3 reads TGTGCCAGCGGGGACAATCCGAACACTGAAGCTTTCTTT. Its translation is CASGDNPNTEAFF.

This clonotype was seen more than once but under ten times. V is TRBV7-9 and J is TRBJ1-3, with unresolved D. V lost 4 bases and J 1 base, leaving 8 bases between the germline ends. The CDR3 covers 14 residues. The germline V gene encodes CDR1 SEHNR and CDR2 FQNEAQ (reference sequence). CDR3 in DNA: TGTGCCAGCAGCTCGACATCGTCTGGAAACACCATATATTTT. The encoded protein is CASSSTSSGNTIYF.

This chain joins TRBV20-1 and TRBJ2-3; the D is unclear. The CDR3 runs 11 residues. Germline-derived CDR1 and CDR2 are DFQATT and SNEGSKA (reference sequence). Between the trimmed V and J ends, which lost 3 bases and 5 bases, there was a span of 6 bases. Here the CDR3 DNA reads TGCAGTGCTAGGTCCGGAGATACGCAGTATTTT. Its protein is CSARSGDTQYF.

The table lists this clonotype with a few counts. The chain recombines TRBV6-2 or TRBV6-3 with TRBJ2-2; 10 bases agree with TRBD1. V was pared by 4 bases and J by 2 bases, with 13 bases of the junction left unmatched. Germline V gene data show CDR1 as MNHEY and CDR2 as SVGEGT. The CDR3 runs to 19 residues. DNA of the CDR3: TGTGCCAGCAGTTCCCCGACAGGGGGCCTTTCAAAAAACACCGGGGAGCTGTTTTTT. Translation gives CASSSPTGGLSKNTGELFF.